This T cell receptor (beta chain) was captured by sequencing in a study of blood T cell repertoires in COVID-19 (dated by TCRdb to the early 2020s). Some background on the complete study: Samples covering the acute and convalescent phases of COVID-19 were provided by collaborators in the United States, Italy and Spain. A freely available public database, intended as a resource for researchers studying the immune response to SARS-CoV-2, is where the repertoires were released. Deeply sampled blood TCRbeta repertoires from subjects exposed to, actively infected with, or recovered from COVID-19 were included in the dataset. The samples were drawn from two sources: the first 160 participants of the ongoing ImmuneRACE study, and 1,200 or so subjects contributed by 6 global collaborators. The prospective study material was composed of cDNA or gDNA derived from T cells, B-cell-depleted T cells, or PBMCs. HLA class I and class II types, where available, came from metadata supplied by the sample provider rather than from assay-based typing. Sample metadata almost always included a de-identified subject ID, COVID-19 status, age in years and sex. Points the paper makes about the study in general: Clinical and demographic metadata were provided uncurated, with the amount varying by source and participant.

In the case of this clone: What antigen it recognizes has not been identified. The sample holds no much larger clone one base away, and base qualities are not on file.

Collaborating institutions collected whole blood in K2EDTA tubes following their own protocols. Collaborator samples were shipped for TCRbeta analysis as frozen whole blood, isolated PBMCs, or DNA extracted from either sample type. As encoded in the germline V gene (reference sequence), CDR1 is LNHDA while CDR2 is SQIVND. Germline trimming amounts to 9 bases on V and 5 bases on J, with 5 as the count of junction bases outside the gene matches. Taken from cysteine to phenylalanine, the CDR3 has 12 residues. Here the CDR3 DNA is all that survives: 36 bases in frame from base 1. TCRbeta CDR3 regions were amplified from genomic DNA by means of the immunoSEQ Assay, a bias-controlled multiplex PCR. Per the authors' processing: The number of nucleated cells in each sample was estimated by amplification of reference gene primers within the assay. Sequence reads were collapsed and filtered to measure the absolute abundance of every unique TCRbeta CDR3 rearrangement. Productive Simpson clonality was computed per sample as the square root of Simpson's diversity index over productive rearrangements. Held by TCRdb, this immuneACCESS table contains in-frame sequences only and omits some clones. Under half of the omission traces to an unresolved V gene where checked; the cause of the rest is unknown. V and J calls and clone size come straight from that table; D and trimming were deduced from the DNA. Here the sample has about 170,000 clones; around 89% occur a single time. The ten biggest clones cover 20% to 30% of the sample.

Material: peripheral blood. The receptor was isolated from a man in his sixties with acute or convalescent COVID-19. The chain is made from TRBV19 and TRBJ2-7, and TRBD1 matches 9 of the central bases. The base sequence is TGTGCCAGCCGACAGGGGGTGAACGAGCAGTACTTC. It codes for CASRQGVNEQYF.